The entry that follows covers one T cell receptor (beta chain) sequence. The CDR3 has 14 amino acids. The V gene's germline CDR1 is MDHEN and CDR2 SYDVKM. V shed 5 bases and J 7 bases; nucleotides not matched to a gene: 5. This record comes from a study of blood T cell repertoires in COVID-19. Profiled with immunoSEQ multiplex PCR; TCRdb holds only in-frame clones, not every one. The sample includes about 320,000 clones, roughly 90% of them seen just once. Participants were aged 18 to 89 years, lived in over 20 US areas, and enrolled virtually. Cohorts were determined from participant-reported clinical history. What the recovered Cohort 3 donors had was two negative PCRs, clearance, or symptom resolution.

The sequencing input was PBMCs or T cells enriched from blood (not recorded which). This receptor was taken from a woman aged 18-29 years who had recovered from COVID-19. The chain couples TRBV28 to TRBJ1-5; 10 bases align to TRBD1. Written as DNA, the CDR3 is TGTGCCAGCAGTACCGGGACAGGGGACCAGCCCCAGCATTTT. Its protein product is CASSTGTGDQPQHF.